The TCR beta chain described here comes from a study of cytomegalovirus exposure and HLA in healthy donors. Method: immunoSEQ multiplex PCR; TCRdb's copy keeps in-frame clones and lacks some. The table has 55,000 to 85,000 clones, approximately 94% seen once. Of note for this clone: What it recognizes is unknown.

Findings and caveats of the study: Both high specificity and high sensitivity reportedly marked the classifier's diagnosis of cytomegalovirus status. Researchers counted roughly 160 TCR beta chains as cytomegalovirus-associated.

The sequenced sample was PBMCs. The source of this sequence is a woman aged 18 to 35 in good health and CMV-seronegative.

CDR3 coding DNA: TGTGCCAGCAGTGACGAGGCGGGGGCCCCCTTGGAGCAGTACTTC. Its protein is CASSDEAGAPLEQYF. The rearrangement joins TRBV6-1 to TRBJ2-7; D perhaps matches TRBD2 (7 bases). Germline values: CDR1 MNHNS, CDR2 SASEGT. This CDR3 spans 15 amino acids. Trimming stripped 3 bases from V and 7 bases from J, with 19 bases between.